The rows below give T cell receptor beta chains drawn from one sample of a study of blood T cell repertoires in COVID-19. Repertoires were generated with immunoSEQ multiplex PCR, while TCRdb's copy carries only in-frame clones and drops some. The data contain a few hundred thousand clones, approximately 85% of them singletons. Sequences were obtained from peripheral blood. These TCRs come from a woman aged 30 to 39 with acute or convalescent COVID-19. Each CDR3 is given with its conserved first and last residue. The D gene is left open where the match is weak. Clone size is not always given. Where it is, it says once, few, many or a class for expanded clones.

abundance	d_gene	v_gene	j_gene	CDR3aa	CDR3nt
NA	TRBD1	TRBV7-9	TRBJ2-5	CASSLARTGKETQYF	TGTGCCAGCAGCTTAGCCCGGACAGGGAAGGAGACCCAGTACTTC
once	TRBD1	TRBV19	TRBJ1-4	CASSPRTGGGEKLFF	TGTGCCAGTAGTCCAAGGACAGGGGGAGGTGAAAAACTGTTTTTT
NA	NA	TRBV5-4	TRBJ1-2	CASSLPRGNDGYTF	TGTGCCAGCAGCCTCCCTCGGGGGAACGATGGCTACACCTTC
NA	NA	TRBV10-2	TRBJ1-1	CASSESISPPGSEAFF	TGCGCCAGCAGTGAGTCGATTTCCCCTCCGGGTTCTGAAGCTTTCTTT
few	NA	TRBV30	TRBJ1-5	CAWSPRGNQPQHF	TGTGCCTGGAGCCCCCGGGGCAATCAGCCCCAGCATTTT
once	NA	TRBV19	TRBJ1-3	CASRIGASGNTIYF	TGTGCCAGTAGAATTGGAGCCTCTGGAAACACCATATATTTT
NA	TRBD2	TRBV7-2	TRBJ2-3	CASSFSGRWGTDTQYF	TGTGCCAGCAGCTTCAGCGGGAGATGGGGCACAGATACGCAGTATTTT
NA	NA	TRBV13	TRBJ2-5	CASSSYDSRGNSETQYF	TGTGCCAGCAGCTCATACGACAGTCGTGGTAATTCGGAGACCCAGTACTTC
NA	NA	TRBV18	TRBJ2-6	CASSPAPPGGPGQRSGANVLTF	TGTGCCAGCTCACCTGCCCCACCCGGGGGACCGGGACAGAGGTCTGGGGCCAACGTCCTGACTTTC
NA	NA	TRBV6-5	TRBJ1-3	CASSFTSFGNTIYF	TGTGCCAGCAGTTTTACATCTTTTGGAAACACCATATATTTT
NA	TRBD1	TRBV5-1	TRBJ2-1	CASSSTGGSYNEQFF	TGCGCCAGCAGCTCGACAGGGGGCTCCTACAATGAGCAGTTCTTC
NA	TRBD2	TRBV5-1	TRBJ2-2	CASSLLRGDGELFF	TGCGCCAGCAGCTTGCTCCGGGGGGACGGGGAGCTGTTTTTT
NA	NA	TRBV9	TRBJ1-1	CASSSSGINEAFF	TGTGCCAGCAGCTCTTCCGGGATCAATGAAGCTTTCTTT
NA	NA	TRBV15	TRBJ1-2	CATSSAARDYGYTF	TGTGCCACCAGCAGCGCGGCTCGCGACTATGGCTACACCTTC